This record looks at one T cell receptor (beta chain) sequence and its context. Authors' data handling: Quantification of nucleated cells was approximated via reference gene primer amplification. Using immunoSEQ multiplex PCR, the repertoire was profiled, and TCRdb retains in-frame clones only, with some absent. V, J and clone size are those of that table, while D and trimming were read from the DNA. The sample carries 200,000 to 250,000 clones, about nine tenths recorded once. This entry belongs to a study of blood T cell repertoires in COVID-19. Study-level information: There were acute and convalescent COVID-19 samples, and they came from the United States, Italy and Spain. Sample material is recorded as cDNA or gDNA derived from T cells, B-cell-depleted T cells, or PBMCs.

Deletions cut 2 bases from V and 1 base from J, with 9 bases between. Per the germline V gene, CDR1 is MGHRA and CDR2 is YSYEKL. The CDR3 is made up of 15 amino acids. The sequence came from a man aged 60 to 75 with acute or convalescent COVID-19. The material sequenced was peripheral blood. The rearrangement uses TRBV4-1 and TRBJ2-1, with D possibly TRBD1 on 6 matching bases. The CDR3 nucleotides read TGCGCCAGCAGCCAACAACAGGGATCCTACAATGAGCAGTTCTTC. Translated, it gives CASSQQQGSYNEQFF.